The 26 T cell receptor beta chains presented below share a single source sample, sequenced in a study of post-analysis software for immune sequencing data. Broader study findings: Elevated frequency relative to controls characterized 4 or 5 TRBV segments in patients, TRBV5-6, TRBV5-1 and TRBV20-1 among them.

Unique molecular identifiers were built into the TCR beta cDNA libraries. MiXCR, applied by TCRdb to the PCR reads, yields one record per CDR3 protein. The data hold over 150,000 distinct CDR3 sequences, with roughly 30% observed a single time. The antigens of these receptors remain unknown. The sequencing input was blood. The source is a girl aged 10 to 17 with multiple sclerosis.

Comment on this clonotype: A much more abundant neighbour one base away suggests this may be a read error. The rearrangement joins TRBV6-5 to TRBJ2-7, with D tentatively TRBD1 (6 bases). CDR1 MNHEY and CDR2 SVGAGI come from the germline V gene. The CDR3 runs to 15 residues. This CDR3 reads CGSRPQEDRTYEQYF. As DNA, the CDR3 is TGTGGCAGCAGGCCGCAGGAGGACAGAACCTACGAGCAGTACTTC.

In its sample, this clonotype was seen many times. The rearrangement uses TRBV27 and TRBJ1-5; 9 bases are shared with TRBD1. The germline gives CDR1 MNHEY, CDR2 SMNVEV (reference sequence). J gave up 4 bases and V 8 bases, and 9 bases lay outside the gene matches. The CDR3 runs to 15 residues. The CDR3 is CASRPRGTGNQPQHF. The CDR3 nucleotides read TGTGCCAGCCGCCCACGAGGGACAGGGAATCAGCCCCAGCATTTT.

V is TRBV12-3 or TRBV12-4 and J is TRBJ2-7; 13 bases line up with TRBD2. The ends lost 5 bases at V and 4 bases at J; junction bases unmatched: 8. The CDR3 consists of 16 residues. CDR3 coding DNA: TGTGCCAGCAGTCGAGGGACTAGCGGGATAGGTTACGAGCAGTACTTC. Translation: CASSRGTSGIGYEQYF.

This clonotype was observed a handful of times. For the CDR3, the DNA is TGTGCCAGCCGGGGGGAGGGTATCTATGGCTACACCTTC. The encoded protein is CASRGEGIYGYTF. The rearrangement joins TRBV6-6 to TRBJ1-2; weak D call: TRBD1 (5 bases). Germline loops: CDR1 MNHNY, CDR2 SVGAGI (reference sequence). The CDR3 is 13 residues long. Trimming shortened V by 8 bases and J by 4 bases, and 14 bases separated the two germline ends.

This clonotype came up a few times. The rearrangement uses TRBV28 and TRBJ2-1, with D perhaps matching TRBD2 (5 bases). The CDR3 length is 14 residues. Germline V lookup: CDR1 MDHEN, CDR2 SYDVKM. Trimming pared 5 bases from V and 6 bases from J, leaving 14 bases between. The CDR3 loop reads CASSTRTPGNEQFF. CDR3 DNA sequence: TGTGCCAGCAGTACCCGGACTCCCGGCAATGAGCAGTTCTTC.

As regards this clonotype: A much larger clone differs by one base, so this may be a read error. The chain employs TRBV7-2 and TRBJ2-7; possibly TRBD1 for D (6 bases). CDR1 is SGHTA and CDR2 is FQGNSA in the germline V gene. The CDR3 length is 12 residues. V shed 8 bases and J shed 7 bases, with 15 bases lying between them. CDR3 DNA: TGTGCCAGCTGCCAACAGGGTGGAGAGCAGTACTTC. Amino acids: CASCQQGGEQYF.

As regards this clonotype: Possible read error: a much larger clone is one base away. The V gene is TRBV6-6, the J gene TRBJ2-5, with D perhaps being TRBD1 or TRBD2 (5 bases each). The V end lost 4 bases, the J end lost 11 bases, and 14 bases lay between the germline ends. The germline gives CDR1 MNHNY, CDR2 SVGAGI (reference sequence). The CDR3 is made up of 12 amino acids. The CDR3 nucleotides are TGTGCCAGCAGTTGGGGACCTAATGAGCAGTACTTC. This sequence encodes CASSWGPNEQYF.

This clonotype has more than one count but fewer than ten. V gene TRBV5-1 combines with J gene TRBJ1-2; D unresolved. Trimming removed 2 bases from V and 8 bases from J, with 16 bases in between. Germline values: CDR1 SGHRS, CDR2 YFSETQ. The CDR3 has 14 amino acids. The CDR3 protein is CASSFTFRKVGYTF. CDR3 nucleotides: TGCGCCAGCAGCTTCACTTTTAGGAAAGTCGGCTACACCTTC.

The chain links TRBV5-5 to TRBJ2-1, with 8 bases fitting TRBD1. J lost 5 bases, V lost 2 bases, and 6 bases had no gene match. This CDR3 spans 15 amino acids. CDR1 and CDR2 from the germline V gene are SGHKS and YYEKEE (reference sequence). CDR3 bases: TGTGCCAGCAGCTTCCGGGGACAGGAGCACAATGAGCAGTTCTTC. This translates into CASSFRGQEHNEQFF.

This clonotype was recorded many times. This chain uses TRBV6-5 with TRBJ2-1, with 10 bases matching TRBD2. The CDR3 is made up of 17 amino acids. Trimming cost V 0 bases and J 9 bases; bases outside gene matches: 11. Per the germline V gene, CDR1 is MNHEY and CDR2 is SVGAGI. The CDR3 DNA follows: TGTGCCAGCAGTTACTCGGCTAAGCGGGGGGGCTCCGGTGAGCAGTTCTTC. This codes for CASSYSAKRGGSGEQFF.

This clonotype was seen a handful of times. The chain links TRBV20-1 to TRBJ2-3, with D possibly TRBD2 on 6 matching bases. Trimming left V 4 bases short and J 5 bases short, with 13 bases between. Germline values: CDR1 DFQATT, CDR2 SNEGSKA (reference sequence). The CDR3 extends over 13 amino acids. CDR3 amino acids: CSAMSTAGDTQYF. The CDR3 DNA sequence: TGCAGTGCTATGTCGACAGCGGGAGATACGCAGTATTTT.

The chain employs TRBV3-1 and TRBJ2-1; TRBD1 matches 8 bases. Germline values: CDR1 LGHDT, CDR2 YNNKEL (reference sequence). V lost 5 bases to trimming and J lost 8 bases; unmatched junction nucleotides: 8. The CDR3 has 14 amino acids. CDR3 sequence: CASSTQGGTDEQFF. The CDR3 DNA reads as TGTGCCAGCAGCACACAGGGGGGTACCGATGAGCAGTTCTTC.

This clonotype occurred many times. The rearrangement links TRBV7-8 to TRBJ1-1; the D is unclear. The CDR3 runs to 16 residues. From germline, CDR1 is SGHVS and CDR2 FQNEAQ. V lost 7 bases and J lost 6, with 24 bases in between. CDR3 residues: CASIEDRQNRHSEAFF. The CDR3 nucleotides read TGTGCCAGCATTGAGGATAGGCAGAATCGACACTCTGAAGCTTTCTTT.

This clonotype occurred many times. The chain couples TRBV20-1 to TRBJ2-7; 12 nucleotides match TRBD2. Germline CDR1 DFQATT, CDR2 SNEGSKA (reference sequence). The CDR3 sequence is 17 residues long. V shed 1 base, J shed 4 bases, and the junction held 11 bases outside the gene matches. The CDR3 sequence: CSARVPPLAGGRYEQYF. The CDR3 coding sequence is TGCAGTGCTAGAGTTCCACCACTAGCGGGAGGACGGTACGAGCAGTACTTC.

A word on this clonotype: A read error may explain this, as a much larger clone is one base away. The V and J genes are TRBV29-1 and TRBJ2-7; D is ambiguous. This CDR3 is built from 11 residues. The germline V gene encodes CDR1 SQVTM and CDR2 ANQGSEA. The CDR3 coding sequence is TGCAGCGTTGCGGACGGCTACGGGCAGTACTTC. It encodes CSVADGYGQYF.

Worth noting for this clonotype: A much more abundant neighbour one base away suggests this may be a read error. V and J are TRBV6-1 and TRBJ2-6; 8 bases match TRBD1. The germline gives CDR1 MNHNS, CDR2 SASEGT. The CDR3 runs 17 residues. This CDR3 reads CAGSAAHGQGWANVLTF. Written as DNA, the CDR3 is TGTGCCGGCAGTGCGGCCCATGGACAGGGCTGGGCCAACGTCCTGACTTTC.

The sample holds many counts of this clonotype. The V call is TRBV29-1, the J call TRBJ2-5; 9 bases are a match to TRBD2. Germline-derived CDR1 and CDR2 are SQVTM and ANQGSEA. Trimming removed 2 bases from V and 1 base from J; junction bases left unmatched: 5. This CDR3 has 15 amino acids. CDR3 sequence reads: CSVEWTSAPQETQYF. The CDR3 coding sequence is TGCAGCGTTGAATGGACTAGCGCCCCCCAAGAGACCCAGTACTTC.

The chain employs TRBV7-2 and TRBJ2-4; D possibly corresponds to TRBD2 (7 bases). The CDR3 loop spans 15 amino acids. The V gene lost 0 bases and the J gene lost 5 bases, with 11 bases spanning the gap. Germline CDR1 is SGHTA and CDR2 is FQGNSA. The CDR3, as DNA: TGTGCCAGCAGCTTAGCATCGGGGGGCCAAAACATTCAGTACTTC. It translates to CASSLASGGQNIQYF.

This clonotype showed up many times. This chain's CDR3 is CSARPPGAELYEQYF. CDR3 bases: TGCAGTGCTAGGCCACCGGGTGCGGAGCTCTACGAGCAGTACTTC. V is TRBV20-1 and J is TRBJ2-7; the D is unclear. CDR1 and CDR2 (germline): DFQATT, SNEGSKA (reference sequence). Trimming removed 3 bases at V and 3 bases at J, with 18 bases between. This CDR3 is 15 amino acids long.

This clonotype occurred once. V and J are TRBV5-1 and TRBJ1-1; TRBD1 aligns across 9 bases. The germline CDR1 and CDR2 sequences are SGHRS and YFSETQ. CDR3 length equals 16 residues. With V trimmed by 0 bases and J by 0 bases, 3 bases remained unmatched. This chain's CDR3 is CASSLGGTGMNTEAFF. The CDR3 bases are TGCGCCAGCAGCTTGGGAGGGACAGGGATGAACACTGAAGCTTTCTTT.

In regard to this clonotype: Just one base apart from a much larger clone, this may be a read error. The CDR3 loop reads CASSFPGSSHNEQFF. The CDR3 region has the DNA TGTGCCAGCAGTTTTCCAGGTAGCTCCCACAATGAGCAGTTCTTC. The rearrangement joins TRBV12-3 or TRBV12-4 to TRBJ2-1; D call uncertain. This CDR3 region has 15 residues.

The chain combines TRBV2 with TRBJ2-7; the D gene is possibly TRBD1 (5 bases). V was clipped by 7 bases and J by 3 bases, with 10 bases between them. The CDR3 is 12 residues long. Germline V CDR1 and CDR2: SNHLY, FYNNEI. The CDR3 sequence is CASTRVSYEQYF. The CDR3 nucleotides are TGTGCCAGCACCAGGGTGAGCTACGAGCAGTACTTC.

This clonotype has ten or more counts. The J gene is TRBJ2-7, the V gene TRBV12-3 or TRBV12-4, with D unresolved. V was pared by 3 bases and J by 2 bases, with 11 bases between. The CDR3 extends over 14 amino acids. CDR3 DNA sequence: TGTGCCAGCAGTTTCCAAAAGCCCCCCTACGAGCAGTACTTC. This encodes CASSFQKPPYEQYF.

Points on this clonotype: A junction boundary mismatches the germline segment, possibly from a read error. The chain couples TRBV14 to TRBJ2-1, with unresolved D. The CDR3 consists of 16 residues. Germline assignment: CDR1 SGHDN and CDR2 FVKESK. In nucleotides, the CDR3 is TGTGCCAGCATCCAAACCTTTATGGGCCCCTACAATGAGCAGTTCTTC. Its protein product is CASIQTFMGPYNEQFF.

This clonotype was seen repeatedly, ten times or more. This chain connects TRBV20-1 to TRBJ2-7; 12 bases are a match to TRBD2. V gave up 6 bases and J gave up 1 base; unmatched junction bases: 7. This CDR3 region has 15 residues. From germline, CDR1 is DFQATT and CDR2 SNEGSKA (reference sequence). The DNA for the CDR3 is TGCAGTGCCCCGACGACTAGCGGGAGATCCTACGAGCAGTACTTC. It codes for CSAPTTSGRSYEQYF.

The rearrangement joins TRBV6-5 to TRBJ2-7, with TRBD2 as a possible D gene (5 bases). CDR3 size: 15 residues. V gave up 0 bases and J gave up 6 bases, with 15 bases separating them. In germline, CDR1 is MNHEY, CDR2 SVGAGI. The CDR3 spells CASSYSFANGGEQYF. The CDR3 bases are TGTGCCAGCAGTTACTCTTTCGCCAATGGAGGCGAGCAGTACTTC.